This TCR beta chain was documented in a study of early T cells in non-severe SARS-CoV-2 infection. Study details: Unsorted whole blood bulk RNA was sequenced, with unpaired chains.

The CDR3 covers 12 residues. Germline V gives CDR1 SEHNR, CDR2 FQNEAQ (reference sequence). Trimming shortened V by 3 bases and J by 4 bases, and 6 bases separated the two germline ends. TCRdb recomputed calls from the 5' RACE reads with MiXCR, one row per CDR3 protein. This table holds some 91,000 distinct CDR3 sequences, less than 15% found once. This clonotype was seen repeatedly, ten times or more. What was sequenced was whole blood. The receptor comes from an adult who was a healthcare worker with PCR-confirmed SARS-CoV-2 infection or an uninfected control (not recorded which). The V gene is TRBV7-9, the J gene TRBJ2-5; no firm D call. The CDR3 is CASSFTVETQYF. The DNA for the CDR3 is TGTGCCAGCAGCTTCACCGTAGAGACCCAGTACTTC.